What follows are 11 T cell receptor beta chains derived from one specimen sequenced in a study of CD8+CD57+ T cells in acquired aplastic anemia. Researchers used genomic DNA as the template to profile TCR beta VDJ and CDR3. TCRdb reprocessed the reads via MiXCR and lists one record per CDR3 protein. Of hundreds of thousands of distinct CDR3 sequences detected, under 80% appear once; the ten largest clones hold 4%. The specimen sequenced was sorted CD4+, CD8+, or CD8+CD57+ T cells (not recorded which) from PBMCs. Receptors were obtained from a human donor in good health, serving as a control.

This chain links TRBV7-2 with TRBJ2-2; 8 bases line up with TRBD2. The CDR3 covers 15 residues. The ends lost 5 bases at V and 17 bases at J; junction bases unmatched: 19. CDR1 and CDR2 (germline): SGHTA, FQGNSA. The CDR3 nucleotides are TGTGCCAGCAGCCGCGGGGGGCGGACAGATACGCAGCATTTTTTT. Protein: CASSRGGRTDTQHFF.

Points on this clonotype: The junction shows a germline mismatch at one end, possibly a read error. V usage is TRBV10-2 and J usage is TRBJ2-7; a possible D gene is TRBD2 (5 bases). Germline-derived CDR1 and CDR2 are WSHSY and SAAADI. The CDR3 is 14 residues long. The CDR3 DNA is TGTGCCACGAGCACGGCGGGCGTAGCCTACGAGCAGTACTTC. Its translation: CATSTAGVAYEQYF.

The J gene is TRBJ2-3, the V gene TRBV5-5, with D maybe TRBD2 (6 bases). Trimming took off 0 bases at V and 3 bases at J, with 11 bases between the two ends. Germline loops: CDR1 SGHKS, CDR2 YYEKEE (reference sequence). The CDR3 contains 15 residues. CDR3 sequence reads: CASSLAGLRTDTQYF. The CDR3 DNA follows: TGTGCCAGCAGCTTGGCGGGACTCCGAACAGATACGCAGTATTTT.

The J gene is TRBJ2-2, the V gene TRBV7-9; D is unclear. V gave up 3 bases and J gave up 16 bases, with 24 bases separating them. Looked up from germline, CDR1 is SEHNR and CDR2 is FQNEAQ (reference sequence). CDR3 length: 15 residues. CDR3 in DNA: TGTGCCAGCAGCTTCGGCACGAATAACGCCGGCTACACGTTTTTT. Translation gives CASSFGTNNAGYTFF. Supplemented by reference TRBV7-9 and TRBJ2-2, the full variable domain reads DTGVSQNPRHKITKRGQNVTFRCDPISEHNRLYWYRQTLGQGPEFLTYFQNEAQLEKSRLLSDRFSAERPKGSFSTLEIQRTEQGDSAMYLCASSFGTNNAGYTFFGEGSRLTVL.

DNA for the CDR3: TGTGCCAGCAGCGTAGAGAGCCGTTCCGGCAACTATGGCTACACCTTC. It is translated as CASSVESRSGNYGYTF. V usage is TRBV9 and J usage is TRBJ1-2, with D uncertain. Germline V gives CDR1 SGDLS, CDR2 YYNGEE. V was pared by 0 bases and J by 2 bases, with 14 bases between. The CDR3 has 16 amino acids.

CDR3 nucleotide sequence: TGCAGTGCTAGGGGCCCAGGGGGGCGAAAGGGAAGCAATCAGCCCCAGCATTTT. Translated: CSARGPGGRKGSNQPQHF. The chain employs TRBV20-1 and TRBJ1-5; 7 nucleotides agree with TRBD1. Germline-derived CDR1 and CDR2 are DFQATT and SNEGSKA (reference sequence). CDR3 size: 18 residues. J lost 1 base, V lost 3 bases, and 15 bases had no gene match.

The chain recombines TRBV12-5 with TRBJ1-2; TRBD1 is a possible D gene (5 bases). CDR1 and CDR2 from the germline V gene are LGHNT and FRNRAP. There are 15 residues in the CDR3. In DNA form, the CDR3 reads TGTGCCAGCAGTTATATGGGGGGGAGAAGCTATGGCTACACCTTC. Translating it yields CASSYMGGRSYGYTF.

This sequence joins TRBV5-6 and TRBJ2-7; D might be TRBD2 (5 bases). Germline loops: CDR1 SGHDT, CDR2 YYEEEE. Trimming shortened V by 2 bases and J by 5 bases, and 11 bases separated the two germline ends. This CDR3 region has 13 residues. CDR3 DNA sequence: TGTGCCAGCAGCTTACAGAGGGCCGACGAGCAGTACTTC. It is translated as CASSLQRADEQYF.

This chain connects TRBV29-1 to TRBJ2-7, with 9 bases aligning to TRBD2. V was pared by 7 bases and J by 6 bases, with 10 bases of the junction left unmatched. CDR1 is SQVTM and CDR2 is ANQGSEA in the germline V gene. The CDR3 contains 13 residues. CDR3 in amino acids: CSATSGGKSEQYF. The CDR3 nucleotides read TGCAGCGCCACGAGCGGGGGGAAGTCCGAGCAGTACTTC.

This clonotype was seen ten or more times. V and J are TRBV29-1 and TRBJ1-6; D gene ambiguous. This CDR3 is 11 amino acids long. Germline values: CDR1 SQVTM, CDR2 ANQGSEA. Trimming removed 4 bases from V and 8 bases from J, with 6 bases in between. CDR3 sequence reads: CSVGWDSPLHF. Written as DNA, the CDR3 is TGCAGCGTTGGTTGGGATTCACCCCTCCACTTT. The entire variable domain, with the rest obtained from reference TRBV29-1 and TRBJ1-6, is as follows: SAVISQKPSRDICQRGTSLTIQCQVDSQVTMMFWYRQQPGQSLTLIATANQGSEATYESGFVIDKFPISRPNLTFSTLTVSNMSPEDSSIYLCSVGWDSPLHFGNGTRLTVT.

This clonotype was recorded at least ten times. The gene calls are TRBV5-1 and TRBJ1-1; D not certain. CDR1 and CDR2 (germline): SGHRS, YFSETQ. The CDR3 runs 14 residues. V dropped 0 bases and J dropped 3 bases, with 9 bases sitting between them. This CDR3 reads CASSLEPLDTEAFF. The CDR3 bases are TGCGCCAGCAGCTTGGAACCCCTAGACACTGAAGCTTTCTTT.